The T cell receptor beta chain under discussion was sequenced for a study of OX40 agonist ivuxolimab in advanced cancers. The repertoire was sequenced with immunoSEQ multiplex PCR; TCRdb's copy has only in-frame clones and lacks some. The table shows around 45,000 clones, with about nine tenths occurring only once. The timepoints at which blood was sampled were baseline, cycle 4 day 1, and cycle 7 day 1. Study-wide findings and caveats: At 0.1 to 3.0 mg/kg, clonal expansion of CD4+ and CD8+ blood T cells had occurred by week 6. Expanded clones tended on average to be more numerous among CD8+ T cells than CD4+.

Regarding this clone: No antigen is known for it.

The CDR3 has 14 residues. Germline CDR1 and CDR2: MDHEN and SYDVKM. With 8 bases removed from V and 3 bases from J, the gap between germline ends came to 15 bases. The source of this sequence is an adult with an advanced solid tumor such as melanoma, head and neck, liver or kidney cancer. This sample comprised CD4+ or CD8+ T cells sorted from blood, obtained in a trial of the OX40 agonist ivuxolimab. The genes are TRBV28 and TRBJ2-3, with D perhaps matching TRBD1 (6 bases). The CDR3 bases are TGTGCCAGCGGCAACAGGGTCTCTACAGATACGCAGTATTTT. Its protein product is CASGNRVSTDTQYF.